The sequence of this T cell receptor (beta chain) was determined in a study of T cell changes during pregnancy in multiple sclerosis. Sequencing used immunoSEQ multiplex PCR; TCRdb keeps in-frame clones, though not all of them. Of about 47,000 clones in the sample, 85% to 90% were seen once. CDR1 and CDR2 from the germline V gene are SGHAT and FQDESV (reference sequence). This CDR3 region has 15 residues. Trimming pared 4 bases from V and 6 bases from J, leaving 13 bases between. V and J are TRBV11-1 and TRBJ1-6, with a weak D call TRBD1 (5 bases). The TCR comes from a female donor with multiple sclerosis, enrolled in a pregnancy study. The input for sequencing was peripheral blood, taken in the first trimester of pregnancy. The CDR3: CASSSPGLGNSPLHF. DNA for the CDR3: TGTGCCAGCAGCTCCCCGGGACTCGGTAATTCACCCCTCCACTTT.